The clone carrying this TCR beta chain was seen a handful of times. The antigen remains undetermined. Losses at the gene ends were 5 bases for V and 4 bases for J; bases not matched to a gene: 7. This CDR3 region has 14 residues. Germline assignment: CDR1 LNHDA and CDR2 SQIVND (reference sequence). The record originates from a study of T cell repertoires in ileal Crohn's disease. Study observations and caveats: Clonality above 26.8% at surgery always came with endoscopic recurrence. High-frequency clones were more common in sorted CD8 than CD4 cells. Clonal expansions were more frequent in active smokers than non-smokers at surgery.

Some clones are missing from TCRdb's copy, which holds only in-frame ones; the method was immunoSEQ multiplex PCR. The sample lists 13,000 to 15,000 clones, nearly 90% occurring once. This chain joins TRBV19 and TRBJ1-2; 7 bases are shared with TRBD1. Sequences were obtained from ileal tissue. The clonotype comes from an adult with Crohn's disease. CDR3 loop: CASSSTGDSYGYTF. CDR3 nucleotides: TGTGCCAGTAGTTCAACCGGGGACAGCTATGGCTACACCTTC.